These T cell receptor beta chains were read from a single sample in a study of OX40 agonist ivuxolimab in advanced cancers. The repertoire was sequenced with immunoSEQ multiplex PCR; TCRdb's copy has only in-frame clones and lacks some. Of about 56,000 clones listed, around four fifths were seen once; the top ten hold roughly 4.4%. The sample in question was CD4+ or CD8+ T cells sorted from blood, obtained in a trial of the OX40 agonist ivuxolimab. These receptors originate from an adult with an advanced solid tumor such as melanoma, head and neck, liver or kidney cancer. Both conserved end residues are part of each CDR3. A D gene is named only where the DNA matches it firmly. Not all rows give a size; the values are once, few, many and, for expanded clones, a class.

TRBV6-4	medium-sized	.	TRBJ2-7	CASSDGGTERRSSYEQYF	TGTGCCAGCAGTGACGGCGGGACAGAGCGTAGGAGCTCCTACGAGCAGTACTTC
TRBV5-1	few	.	TRBJ1-5	CASSLAFNQPQHF	TGCGCCAGCAGCTTGGCCTTTAATCAGCCCCAGCATTTT
TRBV10-3	.	.	TRBJ1-1	CAISESPNLAFF	TGTGCCATCAGTGAGTCGCCGAATTTAGCTTTCTTT
TRBV7-6	.	.	TRBJ2-1	CASRPREGANEQFF	TGTGCCAGCAGGCCTAGGGAAGGGGCCAATGAGCAGTTCTTC
TRBV5-1	.	.	TRBJ2-7	CASSFSGVHEQYF	TGCGCCAGCAGCTTCTCAGGGGTCCACGAGCAGTACTTC
TRBV7-2	once	.	TRBJ2-5	CASSPSPQETQYF	TGTGCCAGCAGCCCTAGCCCCCAAGAGACCCAGTACTTC
TRBV6-5	few	.	TRBJ1-6	CASSPRGINSPLHF	TGTGCCAGCAGTCCAAGGGGAATCAATTCACCCCTCCACTTT
TRBV4-1	once	.	TRBJ2-7	CASQNSDTYEQYF	TGCGCCAGCCAAAACTCAGACACCTACGAGCAGTACTTC
TRBV19	.	TRBD1	TRBJ2-7	CASSPENAAGQGFHEQYF	TGTGCCAGTAGTCCAGAGAACGCAGCGGGACAGGGCTTCCACGAGCAGTACTTC
TRBV6-6	.	TRBD1	TRBJ1-5	CASSSPTGLGNQPQHF	TGTGCCAGCAGCAGCCCGACAGGGCTTGGCAATCAGCCCCAGCATTTT
TRBV4-1	.	.	TRBJ1-4	CASSSEDGINEKLFF	TGCGCCAGCAGCTCGGAGGACGGAATTAATGAAAAACTGTTTTTT
TRBV5-4	.	TRBD2	TRBJ2-5	CASSSQLAGDQETQYF	TGTGCCAGCAGCTCCCAACTAGCGGGAGACCAAGAGACCCAGTACTTC